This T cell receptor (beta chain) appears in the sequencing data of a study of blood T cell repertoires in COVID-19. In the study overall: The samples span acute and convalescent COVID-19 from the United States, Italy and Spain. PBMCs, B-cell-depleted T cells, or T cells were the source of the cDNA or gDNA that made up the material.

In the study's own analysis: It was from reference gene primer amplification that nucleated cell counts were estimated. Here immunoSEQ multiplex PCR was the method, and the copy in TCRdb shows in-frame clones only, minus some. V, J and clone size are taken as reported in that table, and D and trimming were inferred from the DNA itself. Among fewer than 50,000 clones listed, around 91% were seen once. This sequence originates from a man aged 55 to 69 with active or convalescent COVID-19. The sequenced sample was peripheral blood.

This CDR3 reads CASRGVGELFF. DNA of the CDR3: TGTGCCAGCCGGGGAGTGGGAGAACTGTTTTTT. This chain links TRBV12-3 or TRBV12-4 with TRBJ1-4; no reliable D call. The CDR3 consists of 11 residues. Trimming removed 8 bases from V and 12 bases from J, with 13 bases in between.